This T cell receptor (beta chain) was obtained from a study of blood T cell repertoires in COVID-19. V was shortened by 6 bases and J by 4 bases, with 10 bases between the two germline ends. The CDR3 covers 13 residues. From germline, CDR1 is KGHSH and CDR2 LQKENI. Here immunoSEQ multiplex PCR was the method, and the copy in TCRdb shows in-frame clones only, minus some. Among 280,000 or so clones listed, approximately 83% were seen once. This clone occurred a few times. Source material: peripheral blood. The rearrangement joins TRBV18 to TRBJ1-5; possibly TRBD1 for D (5 bases). The source of this sequence is a woman in her 30s who had recovered from COVID-19. The DNA for the CDR3 is TGTGCCAGCTCCCGTGACAGAAATCAGCCCCAGCATTTT. Its translation: CASSRDRNQPQHF.